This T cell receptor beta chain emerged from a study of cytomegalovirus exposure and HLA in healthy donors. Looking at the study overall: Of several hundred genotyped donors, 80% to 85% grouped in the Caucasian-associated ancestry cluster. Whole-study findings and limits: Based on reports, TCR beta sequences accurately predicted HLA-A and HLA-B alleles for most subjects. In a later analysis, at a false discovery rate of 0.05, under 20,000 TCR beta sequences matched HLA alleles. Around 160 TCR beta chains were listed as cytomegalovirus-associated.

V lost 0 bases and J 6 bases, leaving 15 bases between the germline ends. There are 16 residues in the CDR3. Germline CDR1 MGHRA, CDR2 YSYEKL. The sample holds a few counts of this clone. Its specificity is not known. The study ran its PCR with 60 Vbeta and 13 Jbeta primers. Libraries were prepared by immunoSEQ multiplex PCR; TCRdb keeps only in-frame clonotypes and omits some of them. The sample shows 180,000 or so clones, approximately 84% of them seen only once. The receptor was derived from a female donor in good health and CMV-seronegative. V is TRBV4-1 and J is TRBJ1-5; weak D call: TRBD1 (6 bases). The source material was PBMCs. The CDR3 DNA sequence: TGCGCCAGCAGCCAAGAATCAGGGGCCGATGGTCAGCCCCAGCATTTT. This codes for CASSQESGADGQPQHF.